This passage covers 11 T cell receptor beta chains from one sample sequenced in a study of cytomegalovirus exposure and HLA in healthy donors. The PCR ran on 60 Vbeta and 13 Jbeta primers. Repertoires were generated with immunoSEQ multiplex PCR, while TCRdb's copy carries only in-frame clones and drops some. The repertoire holds 95,000 or so clones, roughly 70% seen once, with about 15% in the top ten. The sequenced sample consisted of PBMCs. The receptor set was obtained from a woman aged 45-60 years in good health and CMV-seropositive.

The chain recombines TRBV6-1 with TRBJ2-5; no clear D gene. Germline values: CDR1 MNHNS, CDR2 SASEGT. The V and J ends lost 7 bases and 1 base respectively, with 16 bases between them. The CDR3 is 15 residues long. The CDR3 loop is CASNTATLTQETQYF. CDR3 DNA sequence: TGTGCCAGCAACACCGCGACATTGACCCAAGAGACCCAGTACTTC.

CDR3 DNA sequence: TGTGCCAGCAGTTTATGGGTAGCGGGAGGGACAGATACGCAGTATTTT. It encodes CASSLWVAGGTDTQYF. V usage is TRBV27 and J usage is TRBJ2-3, with 11 positions matching TRBD2. Germline loops: CDR1 MNHEY, CDR2 SMNVEV (reference sequence). V lost 1 base and J lost 3; bases outside the gene matches: 3. This CDR3 is 16 amino acids long.

The genes are TRBV7-3 and TRBJ2-7, with D perhaps matching TRBD2 (7 bases). The CDR3 runs 13 residues. Trimming left V 5 bases short and J 3 bases short, with 11 bases between. Germline CDR1 SGHTA, CDR2 FQGTGA. The CDR3 DNA follows: TGTGCCAGCAGCCGGGGGGCGGGCTACGAGCAGTACTTC. This codes for CASSRGAGYEQYF.

The rearrangement uses TRBV6-1 and TRBJ2-5, with D hard to call. There are 14 residues in the CDR3. Germline CDR1 is MNHNS and CDR2 is SASEGT. V lost 6 bases, J lost 4 bases, and 15 bases lay in between. CDR3 residues: CASRNFTRVETQYF. The CDR3 DNA sequence: TGTGCCAGCAGAAACTTTACACGGGTAGAGACCCAGTACTTC.

V usage is TRBV19 and J usage is TRBJ1-6; no clear D gene. V was trimmed by 0 bases and J by 10 bases, leaving 19 bases between them. Germline V lookup: CDR1 LNHDA, CDR2 SQIVND (reference sequence). The CDR3 spans 17 residues. Here the CDR3 DNA reads TGTGCCAGTAGTATAGATCTATCAACGGATACGGGGTCACCCCTCCACTTT. It is translated as CASSIDLSTDTGSPLHF.

This chain uses TRBV20-1 with TRBJ2-7; D is ambiguous. The V end lost 6 bases, the J end lost 2 bases, and 8 bases lay between the germline ends. Germline CDR1 is DFQATT and CDR2 is SNEGSKA (reference sequence). The CDR3 has 11 amino acids. As DNA, the CDR3 is TGCAGTGCCAGTTTAACCTACGAGCAGTACTTC. It codes for CSASLTYEQYF.

This clone was found once. The chain employs TRBV25-1 and TRBJ2-1; possible D gene TRBD2, 5 bases. The V end was cut by 1 base, the J end by 2 bases, with 9 bases between. Germline-derived CDR1 and CDR2 are MGHDK and SYGVNS. This CDR3 contains 15 residues. CDR3: CASSELRATYNEQFF. The CDR3 DNA sequence: TGTGCCAGCAGTGAATTGAGGGCAACCTACAATGAGCAGTTCTTC.

The rearrangement uses TRBV2 and TRBJ2-7, with D uncertain. The V gene lost 6 bases and the J gene lost 6 bases, with 15 bases spanning the gap. Germline lookup yields CDR1 SNHLY and CDR2 FYNNEI. The CDR3 totals 13 residues. DNA of the CDR3: TGTGCCAGCAGACTCTATCTGGTTGGCGAGCAGTACTTC. This codes for CASRLYLVGEQYF.

This chain uses TRBV6-1 with TRBJ2-7, with 8 nucleotides matching TRBD1. There are 14 residues in the CDR3. Germline CDR1 and CDR2: MNHNS and SASEGT. The J segment lost 2 bases and the V segment lost 7 bases, leaving 7 bases of the junction unmatched. The CDR3 here is CASNPTGAPYEQYF. The DNA of the CDR3 is TGTGCCAGCAACCCGACAGGGGCCCCCTACGAGCAGTACTTC.

The chain has TRBV4-2 and TRBJ2-7, with 10 bases aligning to TRBD2. The V gene's germline CDR1 is LGHNA and CDR2 YNFKEQ. After removal of 0 bases from V and 3 bases from J, the junction contained 8 bases not matched to a gene. This CDR3 is built from 17 residues. As DNA, the CDR3 is TGTGCCAGCAGCCAAGATTCGATTACTAGCGGGATCTACGAGCAGTACTTC. Translated: CASSQDSITSGIYEQYF.

J is TRBJ2-7 and V is TRBV7-9, with 7 bases that match TRBD2. The CDR3 length is 14 residues. V was pared by 5 bases and J by 2 bases, with 6 bases of the junction left unmatched. CDR1 and CDR2 from the germline V gene are SEHNR and FQNEAQ (reference sequence). CDR3 residues: CASSVSGSPYEQYF. The CDR3 nucleotides are TGTGCCAGCAGCGTTAGCGGGTCGCCCTACGAGCAGTACTTC.